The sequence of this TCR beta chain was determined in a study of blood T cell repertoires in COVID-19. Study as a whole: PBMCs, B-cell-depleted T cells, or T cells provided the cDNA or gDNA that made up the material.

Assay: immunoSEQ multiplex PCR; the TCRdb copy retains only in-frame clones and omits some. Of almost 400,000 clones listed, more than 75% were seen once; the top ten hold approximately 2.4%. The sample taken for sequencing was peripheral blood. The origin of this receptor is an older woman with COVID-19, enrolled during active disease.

CDR3 in DNA: TGTGCCAGCTGGGAAAGCAGGGGGCTGAGTACTGAAGCTTTCTTT. Protein: CASWESRGLSTEAFF. This chain links TRBV11-3 with TRBJ1-1, with 8 nucleotides matching TRBD1. Germline V lookup: CDR1 SGHNT, CDR2 YENEEA. Germline trimming cut 8 bases from V and 5 bases from J; bases unmatched to any gene: 13. The CDR3 runs to 15 residues.